The clone carrying this TCR beta chain was detected only once. The antigen remains undetermined. The PCR ran on 60 Vbeta and 13 Jbeta primers. Sequencing was performed with immunoSEQ multiplex PCR; in TCRdb, only in-frame clones are kept and a portion is missing. The table has 60,000 to 70,000 clones, 65% to 70% seen once. The data are from a study of cytomegalovirus exposure and HLA in healthy donors. Findings of the study overall: Clonal expansion was found to be greater in HLA-associated TCR beta chains than in equally common others in a later analysis. Accurate prediction of most subjects' HLA-A and HLA-B alleles from TCR beta sequences was reported.

These donors, healthy bone marrow donors, were studied. The CDR3 is 15 amino acids. The junction had 7 bases not matched to a gene; V was cut back by 4 bases and J by 4 bases. The germline V gene encodes CDR1 LGHNA and CDR2 YSLEER. The TCR comes from a woman aged 25 to 45 in good health and CMV-seronegative. The chain uses TRBV4-3 and TRBJ2-5, with 9 bases aligning to TRBD2. The sequencing input was PBMCs. In DNA, the CDR3 is TGCGCCAGCAGCCCAGGGGATAGCGGGGGAGAGACCCAGTACTTC. Protein sequence: CASSPGDSGGETQYF.